This TCR beta chain was observed in a study of cytomegalovirus exposure and HLA in healthy donors. The study's findings and limits: In a later analysis, a missense DCLRE1C variant was linked to TCR beta V- and J-gene trimming.

Germline-derived CDR1 and CDR2 are SGHRS and YFSETQ. The CDR3 sequence is 15 residues long. The V end was cut by 4 bases, the J end by 1 base, with 14 bases between. PCR amplification relied on 60 Vbeta primers (plus 13 Jbeta primers). Generated by immunoSEQ multiplex PCR, the TCRdb table keeps only in-frame clones and is missing some. In the table there are some 150,000 clones, approximately 75% of which are singletons. Notes on this clone: Its target is unknown.

Sequencing used PBMCs. The chain has TRBV5-1 and TRBJ1-1; no clear D gene. The source is a man aged 45-65 years in good health and CMV-seropositive. The CDR3 coding sequence is TGCGCCAGCAGCGCAAACAGAGCCCAGAACACTGAAGCTTTCTTT. Residues: CASSANRAQNTEAFF.